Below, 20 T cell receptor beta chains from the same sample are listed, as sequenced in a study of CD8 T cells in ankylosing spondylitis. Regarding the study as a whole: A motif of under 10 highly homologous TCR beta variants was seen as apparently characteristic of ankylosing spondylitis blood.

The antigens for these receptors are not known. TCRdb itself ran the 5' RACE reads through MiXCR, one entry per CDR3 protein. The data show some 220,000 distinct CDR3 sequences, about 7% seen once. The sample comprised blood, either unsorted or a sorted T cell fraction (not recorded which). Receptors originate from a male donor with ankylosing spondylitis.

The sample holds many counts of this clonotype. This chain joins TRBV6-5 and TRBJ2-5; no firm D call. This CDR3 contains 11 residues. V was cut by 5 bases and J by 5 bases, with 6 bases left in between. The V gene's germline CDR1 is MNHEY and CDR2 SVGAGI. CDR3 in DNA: TGTGCCAGCAGTACTCGGGAGACCCAGTACTTC. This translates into CASSTRETQYF.

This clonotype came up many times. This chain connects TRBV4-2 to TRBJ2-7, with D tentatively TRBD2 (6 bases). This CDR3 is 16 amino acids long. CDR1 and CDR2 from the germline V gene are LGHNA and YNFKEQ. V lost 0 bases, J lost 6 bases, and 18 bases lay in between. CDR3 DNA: TGTGCCAGCAGCCAAGATGGGCGGGAATGGGGCTCCGAGCAGTACTTC. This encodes CASSQDGREWGSEQYF.

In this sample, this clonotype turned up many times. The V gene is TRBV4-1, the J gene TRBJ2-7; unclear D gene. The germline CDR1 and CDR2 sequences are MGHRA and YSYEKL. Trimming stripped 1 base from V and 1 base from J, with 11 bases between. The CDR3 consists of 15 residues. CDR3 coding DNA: TGCGCCAGCAGCCAAGTTCGTATGGGGTCCTACGAGCAGTACTTC. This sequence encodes CASSQVRMGSYEQYF.

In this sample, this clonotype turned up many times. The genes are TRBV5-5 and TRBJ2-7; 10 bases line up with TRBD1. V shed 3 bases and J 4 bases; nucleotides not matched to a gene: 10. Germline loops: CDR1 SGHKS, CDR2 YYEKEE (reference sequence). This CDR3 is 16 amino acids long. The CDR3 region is CASSYSQGQGVYEQYF. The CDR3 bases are TGTGCCAGCAGCTATAGTCAAGGACAGGGGGTTTACGAGCAGTACTTC.

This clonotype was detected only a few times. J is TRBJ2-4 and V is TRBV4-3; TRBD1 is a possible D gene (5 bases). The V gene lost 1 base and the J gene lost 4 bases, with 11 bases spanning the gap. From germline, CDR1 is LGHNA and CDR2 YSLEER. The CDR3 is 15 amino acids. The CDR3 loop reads CASSQAETAKNIQYF. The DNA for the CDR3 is TGCGCCAGCAGCCAAGCCGAGACAGCTAAAAACATTCAGTACTTC.

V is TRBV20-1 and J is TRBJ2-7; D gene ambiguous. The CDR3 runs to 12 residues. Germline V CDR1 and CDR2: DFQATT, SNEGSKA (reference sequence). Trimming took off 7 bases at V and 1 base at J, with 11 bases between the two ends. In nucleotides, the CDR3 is TGCAGTGGCAATTGGGATTCCTACGAGCAGTACTTC. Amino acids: CSGNWDSYEQYF.

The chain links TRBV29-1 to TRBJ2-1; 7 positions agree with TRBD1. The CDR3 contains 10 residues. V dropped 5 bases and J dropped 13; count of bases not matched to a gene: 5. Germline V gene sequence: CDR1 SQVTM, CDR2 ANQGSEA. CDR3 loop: CSVLTGRQFF. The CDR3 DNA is TGCAGCGTTTTGACAGGGCGCCAGTTCTTC.

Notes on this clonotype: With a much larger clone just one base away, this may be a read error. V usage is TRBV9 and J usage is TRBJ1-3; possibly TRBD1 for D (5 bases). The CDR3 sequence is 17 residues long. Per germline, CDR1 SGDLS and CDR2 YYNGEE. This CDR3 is CVSTHDLDTLSGNTIYF. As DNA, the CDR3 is TGTGTCAGCACCCATGACCTGGACACCCTCTCTGGAAACACCATATATTTT.

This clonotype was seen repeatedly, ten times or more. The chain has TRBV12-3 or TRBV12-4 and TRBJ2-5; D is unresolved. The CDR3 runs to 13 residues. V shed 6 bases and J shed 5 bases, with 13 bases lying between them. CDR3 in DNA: TGTGCCAGCAGCCAGCCCGGGCGGGAGACCCAGTACTTC. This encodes CASSQPGRETQYF.

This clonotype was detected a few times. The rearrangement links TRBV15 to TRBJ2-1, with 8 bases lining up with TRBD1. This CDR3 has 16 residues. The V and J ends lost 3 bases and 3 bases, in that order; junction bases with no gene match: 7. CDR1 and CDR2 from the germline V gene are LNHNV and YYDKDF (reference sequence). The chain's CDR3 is CATSSPKGQDYNEQFF. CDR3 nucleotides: TGTGCCACCAGCAGCCCCAAGGGACAGGACTACAATGAGCAGTTCTTC. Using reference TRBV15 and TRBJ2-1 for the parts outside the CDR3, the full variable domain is DAMVIQNPRYQVTQFGKPVTLSCSQTLNHNVMYWYQQKSSQAPKLLFHYYDKDFNNEADTPDNFQSRRPNTSFCFLDIRSPGLGDTAMYLCATSSPKGQDYNEQFFGPGTRLTVL.

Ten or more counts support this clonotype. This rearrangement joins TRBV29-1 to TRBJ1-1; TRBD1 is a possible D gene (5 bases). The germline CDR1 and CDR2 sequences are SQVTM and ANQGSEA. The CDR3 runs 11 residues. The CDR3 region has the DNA TGCAGAGGAGGGGAGGGGACTGAAGCTTTCTTT. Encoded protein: CRGGEGTEAFF.

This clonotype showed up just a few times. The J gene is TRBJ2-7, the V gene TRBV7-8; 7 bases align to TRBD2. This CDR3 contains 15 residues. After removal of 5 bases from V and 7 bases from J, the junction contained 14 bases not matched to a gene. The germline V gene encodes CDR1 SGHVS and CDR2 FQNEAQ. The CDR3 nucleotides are TGTGCCAGCAGCCCACCAGGGCGGGAGAAAGGGGAGCAGTACTTC. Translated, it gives CASSPPGREKGEQYF. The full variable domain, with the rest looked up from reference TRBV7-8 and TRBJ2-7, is GAGVSQSPRYKVAKRGQDVALRCDPISGHVSLFWYQQALGQGPEFLTYFQNEAQLDKSGLPSDRFFAERPEGSVSTLKIQRTQQEDSAVYLCASSPPGREKGEQYFGPGTRLTVT.

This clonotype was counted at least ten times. CDR3 loop: CSVESPTSQGYEQYF. CDR3 bases: TGCAGCGTTGAAAGTCCCACGAGTCAGGGCTACGAGCAGTACTTC. V usage is TRBV29-1 and J usage is TRBJ2-7; possible D gene TRBD1, 5 bases. Germline CDR1 and CDR2: SQVTM and ANQGSEA. The V end was cut by 2 bases, the J end by 3 bases, with 17 bases between. CDR3 length equals 15 residues.

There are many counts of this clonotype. The CDR3 DNA is TGCGCCAGCAGCCAAGAACCCCCGGGCTTCTACAATGAGCAGTTCTTC. Amino acid sequence: CASSQEPPGFYNEQFF. The rearrangement uses TRBV4-3 and TRBJ2-1, with D uncertain. The V end lost 0 bases, the J end lost 3 bases, and 12 bases lay between the germline ends. CDR1 and CDR2 from the germline V gene are LGHNA and YSLEER. This CDR3 contains 16 residues.

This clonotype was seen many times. In DNA, the CDR3 is TGCAGTGCCGGAGAAATTGGACAGGGGGCCCAAGAGACCCAGTACTTC. It is translated as CSAGEIGQGAQETQYF. The gene calls are TRBV20-1 and TRBJ2-5; 11 bases match TRBD1. Germline V gives CDR1 DFQATT, CDR2 SNEGSKA (reference sequence). This CDR3 is built from 16 residues. With 6 bases clipped from V and 1 base from J, the junction kept 10 bases outside the gene matches.

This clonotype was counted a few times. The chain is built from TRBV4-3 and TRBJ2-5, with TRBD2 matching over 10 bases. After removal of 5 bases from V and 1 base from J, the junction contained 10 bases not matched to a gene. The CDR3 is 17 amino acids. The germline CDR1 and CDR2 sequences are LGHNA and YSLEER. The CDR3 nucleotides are TGCGCCAGCAGCTTAGGGGTACTAGCGGGGTCCCAAGAGACCCAGTACTTC. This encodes CASSLGVLAGSQETQYF.

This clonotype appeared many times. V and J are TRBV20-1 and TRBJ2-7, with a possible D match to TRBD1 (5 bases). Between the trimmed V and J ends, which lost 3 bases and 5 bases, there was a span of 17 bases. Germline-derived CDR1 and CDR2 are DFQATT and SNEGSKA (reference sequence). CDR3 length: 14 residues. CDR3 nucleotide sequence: TGCAGTGCTAGGTCGTTCAGGGATGGCAACGAGCAGTACTTC. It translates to CSARSFRDGNEQYF.

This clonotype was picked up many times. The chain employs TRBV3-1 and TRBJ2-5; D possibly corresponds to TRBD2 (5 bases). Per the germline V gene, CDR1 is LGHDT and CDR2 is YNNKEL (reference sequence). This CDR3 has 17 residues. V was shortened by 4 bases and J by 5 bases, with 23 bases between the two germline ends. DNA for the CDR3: TGTGCCAGCAGCCGGAAGCGGCTGGGAACTACGGGGGAGACCCAGTACTTC. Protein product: CASSRKRLGTTGETQYF.

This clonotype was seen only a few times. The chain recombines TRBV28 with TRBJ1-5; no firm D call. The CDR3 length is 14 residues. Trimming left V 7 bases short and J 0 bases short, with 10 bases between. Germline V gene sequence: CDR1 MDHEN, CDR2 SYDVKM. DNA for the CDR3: TGTGCCAGCAATAAGGCGTATAGCAATCAGCCCCAGCATTTT. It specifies CASNKAYSNQPQHF. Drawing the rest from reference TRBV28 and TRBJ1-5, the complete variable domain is DVKVTQSSRYLVKRTGEKVFLECVQDMDHENMFWYRQDPGLGLRLIYFSYDVKMKEKGDIPEGYSVSREKKERFSLILESASTNQTSMYLCASNKAYSNQPQHFGDGTRLSIL.

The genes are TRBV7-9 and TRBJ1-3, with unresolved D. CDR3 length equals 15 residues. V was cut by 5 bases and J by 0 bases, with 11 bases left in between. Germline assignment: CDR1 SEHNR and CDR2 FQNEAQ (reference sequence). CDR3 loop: CASSDPVDSGNTIYF. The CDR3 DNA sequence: TGTGCCAGCAGCGACCCAGTAGACTCTGGAAACACCATATATTTT.